What follows are 14 T cell receptor beta chains derived from one specimen sequenced in a study of human T cells and chemical hapten exposure. Via MiXCR, TCRdb re-called the RACE reads, giving one row per CDR3 protein. The top ten hold more than 1% of the sample, which has 250,000 or so distinct CDR3 sequences, 7.7% seen once. Stated time point: pre-sensitization, week 0. Treatment denoted: therapeutic diphenylcyclopropenone sensitization with weekly scalp DPC. The input for sequencing was whole blood, taken in connection with sensitization to the hapten diphenylcyclopropenone (DPC). Receptors were obtained from a young man with alopecia areata. Some clones in this sample may be carry-over from other donors' samples.

This rearrangement joins TRBV30 to TRBJ1-1; 8 positions match TRBD1. The V gene's germline CDR1 is GTSNPN and CDR2 SVGIG (reference sequence). The ends lost 8 bases at V and 8 bases at J; junction bases unmatched: 7. The CDR3 sequence is 11 residues long. This chain's CDR3 is CARPQGGEAFF. CDR3 sequence (DNA): TGTGCCCGGCCACAGGGGGGAGAAGCTTTCTTT.

The chain joins TRBV29-1 to TRBJ2-3; 8 nucleotides line up with TRBD2. This CDR3 region has 17 residues. V lost 0 bases to trimming and J lost 0 bases; unmatched junction nucleotides: 8. The germline V gene encodes CDR1 SQVTM and CDR2 ANQGSEA. The CDR3 region has the DNA TGCAGCGTTGAAGATTTGCCTAGCGGGTTGAGCACAGATACGCAGTATTTT. Its translation is CSVEDLPSGLSTDTQYF.

The sample holds a few counts of this clonotype. J is TRBJ2-5 and V is TRBV20-1, with D unclear. CDR1 is DFQATT, CDR2 SNEGSKA, per germline (reference sequence). V shed 2 bases and J shed 5 bases, with 18 bases lying between them. The CDR3 has 15 residues. Written as DNA, the CDR3 is TGCAGTGCTAGACCGGGCGAAGGGAAAGGGGAGACCCAGTACTTC. This codes for CSARPGEGKGETQYF.

A few counts support this clonotype. This chain uses TRBV29-1 with TRBJ2-5; 11 nucleotides line up with TRBD1. Trimming cost V 6 bases and J 5 bases; bases outside gene matches: 8. The CDR3 has 14 amino acids. Germline-derived CDR1 and CDR2 are SQVTM and ANQGSEA. This CDR3 reads CSVGRTGGYETQYF. CDR3 in DNA: TGCAGCGTAGGACGGACAGGGGGCTATGAGACCCAGTACTTC.

This clonotype was observed a handful of times. The chain combines TRBV6-2 or TRBV6-3 with TRBJ2-1, with D unresolved. The CDR3 sequence is 11 residues long. Trimming stripped 4 bases from V and 12 bases from J, with 10 bases between. Looked up from germline, CDR1 is MNHEY and CDR2 is SVGEGT. The CDR3 spells CASSSNMVQFF. CDR3 nucleotides: TGTGCCAGCAGTTCCAACATGGTGCAGTTCTTC.

The CDR3 sequence is CASTSDTLYREQYV. CDR3 sequence (DNA): TGTGCCAGCACTTCCGATACACTCTACAGGGAACAGTACGTC. The chain employs TRBV6-2 or TRBV6-3 and TRBJ2-7; a possible D gene is TRBD1 (6 bases). The CDR3 consists of 14 residues. V was shortened by 7 bases and J by 10 bases, with 23 bases between the two germline ends. Germline values: CDR1 MNHEY, CDR2 SVGEGT.

This clonotype was recorded a few times. The chain links TRBV6-5 to TRBJ2-7; 7 nucleotides align to TRBD1. The CDR3 is made up of 14 amino acids. The ends lost 6 bases at V and 9 bases at J; junction bases unmatched: 14. CDR1 MNHEY and CDR2 SVGAGI come from the germline V gene. The CDR3 reads CASSPGTAIRGQYF. DNA for the CDR3: TGTGCCAGCAGCCCCGGGACAGCTATACGAGGGCAGTACTTC.

This clonotype was detected only a few times. The chain employs TRBV9 and TRBJ1-4, with D possibly TRBD1 on 6 matching bases. The germline V gene encodes CDR1 SGDLS and CDR2 YYNGEE. Trimming shortened V by 4 bases and J by 5 bases, and 15 bases separated the two germline ends. The CDR3 totals 15 residues. The CDR3 sequence is CASSPRQVPNEKLFF. DNA for the CDR3: TGTGCCAGCAGCCCCCGACAGGTACCAAATGAAAAACTGTTTTTT. Complete variable domain (other parts from reference TRBV9 and TRBJ1-4): DSGVTQTPKHLITATGQRVTLRCSPRSGDLSVYWYQQSLDQGLQFLIQYYNGEERAKGNILERFSAQQFPDLHSELNLSSLELGDSALYFCASSPRQVPNEKLFFGSGTQLSVL.

This clonotype came up many times. The genes are TRBV6-5 and TRBJ1-1; perhaps TRBD1 as D (5 bases). The V and J ends lost 9 bases and 2 bases respectively, with 13 bases between them. Germline V lookup: CDR1 MNHEY, CDR2 SVGAGI. The CDR3 totals 13 residues. CDR3 in DNA: TGTGCCAGTCTGGACACCCGAAACACTGAAGCTTTCTTT. Amino acids: CASLDTRNTEAFF.

This clonotype has a count of ten or more. The chain uses TRBV2 and TRBJ2-7, with 9 bases aligning to TRBD2. Germline V gene sequence: CDR1 SNHLY, CDR2 FYNNEI. The CDR3 has 16 residues. The trim removed 0 bases at V and 4 bases at J, leaving 7 bases unmatched. The CDR3 protein is CASSEALSGGTYEQYF. As DNA, the CDR3 is TGTGCCAGCAGTGAAGCGCTTAGCGGGGGTACATACGAGCAGTACTTC.

The V and J genes are TRBV6-1 and TRBJ2-7; 8 bases match TRBD1. The CDR3 totals 14 residues. Trimming cost V 7 bases and J 2 bases; bases outside gene matches: 7. The germline V gene has CDR1 MNHNS and CDR2 SASEGT. The CDR3 here is CASKLGQATYEQYF. As DNA, the CDR3 is TGTGCCAGCAAACTGGGACAGGCTACCTACGAGCAGTACTTC.

In its sample, this clonotype was seen many times. The chain carries TRBV7-2 and TRBJ1-1, with D uncertain. V gave up 2 bases and J gave up 7 bases, with 8 bases separating them. CDR1 is SGHTA and CDR2 is FQGNSA in the germline V gene. This CDR3 region has 12 residues. CDR3 in DNA: TGTGCCAGCAGCTTACCGGGAGTTGAAGCTTTCTTT. The encoded protein is CASSLPGVEAFF.

The chain has TRBV11-1 and TRBJ2-7, with 9 nucleotides matching TRBD2. V lost 1 base and J lost 3; bases outside the gene matches: 7. Per the germline V gene, CDR1 is SGHAT and CDR2 is FQDESV (reference sequence). The CDR3 is 16 residues long. The CDR3 sequence: CASSLGGLAGNYEQYF. The DNA for the CDR3 is TGTGCCAGCAGCTTAGGAGGGCTAGCGGGGAACTACGAGCAGTACTTC.

About this clonotype: A junction boundary mismatches the germline segment, possibly from a read error. The chain employs TRBV12-5 and TRBJ2-2, with 11 bases identical to TRBD1. Germline V gene lookup returns CDR1 LGHNT and CDR2 FRNRAP. The CDR3 sequence is 15 residues long. The CDR3 reads CASGFRTGGTGELFF. CDR3 coding DNA: TGTGCTAGTGGTTTCAGGACAGGGGGCACCGGAGAGCTGTTTTTT.